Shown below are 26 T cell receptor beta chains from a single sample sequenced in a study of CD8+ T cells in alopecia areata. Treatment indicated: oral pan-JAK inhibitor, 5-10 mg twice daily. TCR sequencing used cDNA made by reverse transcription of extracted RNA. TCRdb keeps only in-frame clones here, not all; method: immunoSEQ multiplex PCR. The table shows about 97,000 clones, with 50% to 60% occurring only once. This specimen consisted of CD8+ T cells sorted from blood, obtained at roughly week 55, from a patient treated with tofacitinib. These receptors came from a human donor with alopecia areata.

CDR3 protein: CASSFLAGGQYNEQFF. Here the CDR3 DNA reads TGCGCCAGCAGCTTCCTAGCGGGGGGACAATACAATGAGCAGTTCTTC. This chain links TRBV5-1 with TRBJ2-1; 11 nucleotides agree with TRBD2. CDR3 length equals 16 residues. Per the germline V gene, CDR1 is SGHRS and CDR2 is YFSETQ. The junction had 5 bases not matched to a gene; V was cut back by 2 bases and J by 4 bases.

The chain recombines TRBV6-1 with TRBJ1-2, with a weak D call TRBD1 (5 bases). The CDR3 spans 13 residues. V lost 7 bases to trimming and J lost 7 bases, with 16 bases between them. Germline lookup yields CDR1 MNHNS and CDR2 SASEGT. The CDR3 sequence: CASTQGEGVGYTF. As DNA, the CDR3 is TGTGCCAGCACCCAAGGGGAAGGGGTTGGCTACACCTTC.

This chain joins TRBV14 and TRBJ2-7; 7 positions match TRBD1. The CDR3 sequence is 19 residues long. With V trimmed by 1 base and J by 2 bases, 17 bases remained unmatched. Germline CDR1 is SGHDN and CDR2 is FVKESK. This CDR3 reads CASSQAGQRRPVQPYEQYF. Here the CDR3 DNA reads TGTGCCAGCAGCCAAGCGGGACAGAGACGACCGGTGCAACCCTACGAGCAGTACTTC.

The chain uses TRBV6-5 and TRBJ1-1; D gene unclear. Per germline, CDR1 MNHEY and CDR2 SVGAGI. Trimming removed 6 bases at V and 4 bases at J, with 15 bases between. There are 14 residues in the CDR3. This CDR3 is CASRPQPAGTEAFF. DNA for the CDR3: TGTGCCAGCAGACCTCAGCCTGCGGGCACTGAAGCTTTCTTT.

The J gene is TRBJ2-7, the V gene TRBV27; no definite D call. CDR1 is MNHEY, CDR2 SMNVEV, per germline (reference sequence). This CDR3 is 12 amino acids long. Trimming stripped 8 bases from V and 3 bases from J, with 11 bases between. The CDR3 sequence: CASRNSVYEQYF. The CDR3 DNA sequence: TGTGCCAGCCGTAATTCGGTCTACGAGCAGTACTTC.

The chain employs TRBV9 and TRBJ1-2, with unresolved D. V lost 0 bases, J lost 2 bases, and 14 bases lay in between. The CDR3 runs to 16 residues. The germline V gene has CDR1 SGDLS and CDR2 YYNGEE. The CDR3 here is CASSVGPAVRNYGYTF. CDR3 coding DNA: TGTGCCAGCAGCGTAGGCCCCGCGGTCAGAAACTATGGCTACACCTTC.

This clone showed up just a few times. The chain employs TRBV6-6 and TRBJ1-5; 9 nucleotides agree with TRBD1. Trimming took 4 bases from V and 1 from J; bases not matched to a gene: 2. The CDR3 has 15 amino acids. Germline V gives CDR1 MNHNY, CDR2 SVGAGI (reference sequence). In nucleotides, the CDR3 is TGTGCCAGCAGTTCGACAGGGGGGAGCAATCAGCCCCAGCATTTT. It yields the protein CASSSTGGSNQPQHF.

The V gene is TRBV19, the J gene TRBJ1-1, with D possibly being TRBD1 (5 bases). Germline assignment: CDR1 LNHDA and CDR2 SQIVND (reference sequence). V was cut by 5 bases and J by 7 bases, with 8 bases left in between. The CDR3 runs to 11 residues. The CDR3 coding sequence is TGTGCCAGTAGTCTTGGGGGTGAAGCTTTCTTT. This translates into CASSLGGEAFF. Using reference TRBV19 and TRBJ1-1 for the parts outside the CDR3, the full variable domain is DGGITQSPKYLFRKEGQNVTLSCEQNLNHDAMYWYRQDPGQGLRLIYYSQIVNDFQKGDIAEGYSVSREKKESFPLTVTSAQKNPTAFYLCASSLGGEAFFGQGTRLTVV.

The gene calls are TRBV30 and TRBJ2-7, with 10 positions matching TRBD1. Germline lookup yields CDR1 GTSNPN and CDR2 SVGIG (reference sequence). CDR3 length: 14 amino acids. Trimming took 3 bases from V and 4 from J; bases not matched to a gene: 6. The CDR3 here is CAWSPGTGEYEQYF. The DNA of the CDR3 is TGTGCCTGGAGCCCCGGGACAGGGGAATACGAGCAGTACTTC.

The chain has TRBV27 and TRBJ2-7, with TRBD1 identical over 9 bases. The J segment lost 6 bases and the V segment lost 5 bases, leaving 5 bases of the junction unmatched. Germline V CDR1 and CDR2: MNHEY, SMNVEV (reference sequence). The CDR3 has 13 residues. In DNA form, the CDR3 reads TGTGCCAGCAGTCGGGACAGGGTGAGCGAGCAGTACTTC. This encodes CASSRDRVSEQYF.

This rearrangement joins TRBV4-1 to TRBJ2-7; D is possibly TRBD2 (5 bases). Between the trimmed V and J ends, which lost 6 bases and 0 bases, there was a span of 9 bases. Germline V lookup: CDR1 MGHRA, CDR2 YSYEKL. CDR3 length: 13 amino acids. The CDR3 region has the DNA TGCGCCAGCAGTGAGGGTTCCTCCTACGAGCAGTACTTC. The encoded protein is CASSEGSSYEQYF.

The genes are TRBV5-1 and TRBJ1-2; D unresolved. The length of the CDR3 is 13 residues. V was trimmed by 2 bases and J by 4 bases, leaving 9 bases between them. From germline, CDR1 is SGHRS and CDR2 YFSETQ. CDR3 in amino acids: CASSFPDRYGYTF. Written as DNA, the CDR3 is TGCGCCAGCAGCTTTCCGGACCGCTATGGCTACACCTTC.

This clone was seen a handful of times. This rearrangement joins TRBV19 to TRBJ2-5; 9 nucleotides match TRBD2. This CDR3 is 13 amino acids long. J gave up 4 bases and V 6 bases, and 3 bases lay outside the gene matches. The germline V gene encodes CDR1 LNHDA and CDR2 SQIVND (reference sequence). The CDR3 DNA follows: TGTGCCAGTAGGAGCGGGGGGACAGAGACCCAGTACTTC. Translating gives CASRSGGTETQYF.

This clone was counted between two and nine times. The CDR3 nucleotides read TGTGCCAGCTCCCCGGGACAGGGAGACTACACCTTC. Translated, it gives CASSPGQGDYTF. V and J are TRBV19 and TRBJ1-2; 9 bases agree with TRBD1. The CDR3 contains 12 residues. Germline V gene sequence: CDR1 LNHDA, CDR2 SQIVND (reference sequence). The V gene end was trimmed by 9 bases and the J gene end by 10 bases; junction bases not matched to a gene: 9. The full variable domain, its missing parts supplied by reference TRBV19 and TRBJ1-2, is DGGITQSPKYLFRKEGQNVTLSCEQNLNHDAMYWYRQDPGQGLRLIYYSQIVNDFQKGDIAEGYSVSREKKESFPLTVTSAQKNPTAFYLCASSPGQGDYTFGSGTRLTVV.

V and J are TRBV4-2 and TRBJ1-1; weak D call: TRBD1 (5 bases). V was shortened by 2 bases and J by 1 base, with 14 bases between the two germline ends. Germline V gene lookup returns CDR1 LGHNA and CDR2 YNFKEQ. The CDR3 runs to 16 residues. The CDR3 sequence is CASSQRYGGGNTEAFF. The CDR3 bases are TGTGCCAGCAGCCAACGATACGGGGGTGGGAACACTGAAGCTTTCTTT.

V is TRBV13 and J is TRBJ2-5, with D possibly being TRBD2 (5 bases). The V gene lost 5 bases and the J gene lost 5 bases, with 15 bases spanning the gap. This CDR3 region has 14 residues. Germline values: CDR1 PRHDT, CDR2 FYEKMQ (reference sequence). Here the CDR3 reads CASSPGLGEETQYF. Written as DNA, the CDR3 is TGTGCCAGCAGCCCCGGACTCGGTGAGGAGACCCAGTACTTC.

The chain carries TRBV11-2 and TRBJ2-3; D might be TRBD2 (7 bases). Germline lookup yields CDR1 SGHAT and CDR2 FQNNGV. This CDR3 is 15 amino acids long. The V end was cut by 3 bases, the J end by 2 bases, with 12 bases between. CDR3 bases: TGTGCCAGCAGCTTCTGGGGGGGCGCCACAGATACGCAGTATTTT. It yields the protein CASSFWGGATDTQYF.

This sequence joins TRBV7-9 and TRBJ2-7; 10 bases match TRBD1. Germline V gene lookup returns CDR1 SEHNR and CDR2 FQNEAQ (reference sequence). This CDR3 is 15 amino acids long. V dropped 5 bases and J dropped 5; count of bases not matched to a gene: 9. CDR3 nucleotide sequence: TGTGCCAGCAGCCCAACGGACAGGGGGAGCAACGAGCAGTACTTC. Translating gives CASSPTDRGSNEQYF.

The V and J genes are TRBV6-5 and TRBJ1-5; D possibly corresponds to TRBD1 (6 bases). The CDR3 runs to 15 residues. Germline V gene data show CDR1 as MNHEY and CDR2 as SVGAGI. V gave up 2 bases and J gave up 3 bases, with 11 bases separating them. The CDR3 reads CASSYGSGANQPQHF. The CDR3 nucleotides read TGTGCCAGCAGTTACGGGTCAGGGGCCAATCAGCCCCAGCATTTT.

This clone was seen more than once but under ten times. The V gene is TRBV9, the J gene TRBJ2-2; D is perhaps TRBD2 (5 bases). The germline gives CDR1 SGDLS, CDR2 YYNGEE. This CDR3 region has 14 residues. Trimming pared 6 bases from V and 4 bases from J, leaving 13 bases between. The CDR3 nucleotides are TGTGCCAGCACTCCTCCCGAGGGCACCGGGGAGCTGTTTTTT. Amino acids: CASTPPEGTGELFF. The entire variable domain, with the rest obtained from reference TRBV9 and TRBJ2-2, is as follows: DSGVTQTPKHLITATGQRVTLRCSPRSGDLSVYWYQQSLDQGLQFLIQYYNGEERAKGNILERFSAQQFPDLHSELNLSSLELGDSALYFCASTPPEGTGELFFGEGSRLTVL.

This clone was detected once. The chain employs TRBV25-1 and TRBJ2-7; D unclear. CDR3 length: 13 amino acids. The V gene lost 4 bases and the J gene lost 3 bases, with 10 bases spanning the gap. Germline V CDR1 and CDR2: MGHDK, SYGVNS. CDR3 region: CASSGTVFYEQYF. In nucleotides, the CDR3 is TGTGCCAGCAGTGGTACAGTTTTCTACGAGCAGTACTTC.

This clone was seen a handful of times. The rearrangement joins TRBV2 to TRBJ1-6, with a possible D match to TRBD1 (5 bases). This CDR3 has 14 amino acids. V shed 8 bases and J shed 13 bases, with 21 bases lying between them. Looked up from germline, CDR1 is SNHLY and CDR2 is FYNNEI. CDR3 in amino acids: CASLTGGLTYPLHF. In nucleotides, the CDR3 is TGTGCCAGCCTCACAGGCGGTCTGACGTATCCCCTCCACTTT.

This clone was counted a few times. The CDR3, as DNA: TGTGCCAGTATCGGACCAAAGTGGGGGTTCTATGGCTACACCTTC. Translated: CASIGPKWGFYGYTF. This chain links TRBV19 with TRBJ1-2; tentative D call: TRBD1 (5 bases). Looked up from germline, CDR1 is LNHDA and CDR2 is SQIVND (reference sequence). The CDR3 loop spans 15 amino acids. Between the trimmed V and J ends, which lost 7 bases and 4 bases, there was a span of 19 bases.

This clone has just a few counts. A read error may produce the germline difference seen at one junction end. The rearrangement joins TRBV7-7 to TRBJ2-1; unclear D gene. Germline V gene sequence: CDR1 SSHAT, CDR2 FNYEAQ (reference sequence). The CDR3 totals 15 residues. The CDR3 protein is CASSFGPYSYNEQFF. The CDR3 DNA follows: TGTGCTAGCAGCTTCGGCCCCTACTCTTACAATGAGCAGTTCTTC.

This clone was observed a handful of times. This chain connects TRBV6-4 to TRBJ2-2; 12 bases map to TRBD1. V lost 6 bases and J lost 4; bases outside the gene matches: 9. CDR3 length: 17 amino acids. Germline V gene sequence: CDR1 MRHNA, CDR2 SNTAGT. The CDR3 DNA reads TGTGCCAGCAGCCCGGGACAGGGGGCAGTTGGCACCGGGGAGCTGTTTTTT. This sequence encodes CASSPGQGAVGTGELFF.

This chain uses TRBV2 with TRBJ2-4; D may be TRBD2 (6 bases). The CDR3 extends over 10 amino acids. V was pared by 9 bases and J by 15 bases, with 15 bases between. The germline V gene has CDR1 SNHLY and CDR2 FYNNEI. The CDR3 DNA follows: TGTGCCAGTGGCGGAGGGTGGGCGTACTTC. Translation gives CASGGGWAYF.